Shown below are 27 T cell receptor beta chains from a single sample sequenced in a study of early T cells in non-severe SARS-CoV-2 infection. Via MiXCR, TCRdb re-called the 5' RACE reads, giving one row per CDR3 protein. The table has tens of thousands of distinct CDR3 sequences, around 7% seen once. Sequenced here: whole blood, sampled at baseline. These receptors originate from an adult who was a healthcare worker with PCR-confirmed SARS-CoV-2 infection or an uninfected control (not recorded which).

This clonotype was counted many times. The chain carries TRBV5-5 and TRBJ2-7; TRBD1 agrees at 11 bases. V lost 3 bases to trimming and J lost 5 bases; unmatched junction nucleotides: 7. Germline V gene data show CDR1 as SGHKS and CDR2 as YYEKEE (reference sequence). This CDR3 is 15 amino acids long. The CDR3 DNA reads TGTGCCAGCAGCTGGACCGGGACAGGGGGTGACGAGCAGTACTTC. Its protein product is CASSWTGTGGDEQYF.

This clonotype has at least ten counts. The CDR3 region is CAIRGGQENTEAFF. The CDR3 bases are TGTGCCATCAGAGGCGGACAGGAGAACACTGAAGCTTTCTTT. This sequence joins TRBV10-3 and TRBJ1-1; TRBD1 aligns across 7 bases. V dropped 6 bases and J dropped 1; count of bases not matched to a gene: 5. The length of the CDR3 is 14 residues. Germline lookup yields CDR1 ENHRY and CDR2 SYGVKD.

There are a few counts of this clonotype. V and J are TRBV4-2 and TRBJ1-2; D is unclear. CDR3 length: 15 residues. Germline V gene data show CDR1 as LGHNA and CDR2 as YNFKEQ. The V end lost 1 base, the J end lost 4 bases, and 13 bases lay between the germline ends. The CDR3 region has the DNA TGTGCCAGCAGCCAAGCCCTCGACACCTCCTATGGCTACACCTTC. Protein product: CASSQALDTSYGYTF.

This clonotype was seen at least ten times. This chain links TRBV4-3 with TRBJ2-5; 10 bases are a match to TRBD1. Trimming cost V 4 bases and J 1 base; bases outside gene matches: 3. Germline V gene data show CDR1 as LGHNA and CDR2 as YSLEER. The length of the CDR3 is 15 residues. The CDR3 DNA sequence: TGCGCCAGCAGCCCGGGACAGGGGTTCCAAGAGACCCAGTACTTC. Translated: CASSPGQGFQETQYF.

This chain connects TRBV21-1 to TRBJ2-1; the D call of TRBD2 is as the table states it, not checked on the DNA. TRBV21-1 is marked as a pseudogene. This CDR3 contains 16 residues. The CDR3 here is CASNVLGLAGGGEQFF. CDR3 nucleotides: TGTGCCAGCAATGTCTTGGGACTAGCGGGAGGGGGTGAGCAGTTCTTC.

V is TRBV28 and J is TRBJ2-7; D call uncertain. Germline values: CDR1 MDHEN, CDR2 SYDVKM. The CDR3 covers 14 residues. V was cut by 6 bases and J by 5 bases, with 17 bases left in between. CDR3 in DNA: TGTGCCAGCAGCCCTGACTTGGGCCGCCACGAGCAGTACGTC. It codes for CASSPDLGRHEQYV.

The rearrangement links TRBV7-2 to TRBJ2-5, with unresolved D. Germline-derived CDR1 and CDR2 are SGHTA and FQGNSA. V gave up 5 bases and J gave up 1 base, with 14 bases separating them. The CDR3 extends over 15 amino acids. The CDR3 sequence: CASSPRHWFQETQYF. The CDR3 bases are TGTGCCAGCAGCCCGAGGCATTGGTTCCAAGAGACCCAGTACTTC.

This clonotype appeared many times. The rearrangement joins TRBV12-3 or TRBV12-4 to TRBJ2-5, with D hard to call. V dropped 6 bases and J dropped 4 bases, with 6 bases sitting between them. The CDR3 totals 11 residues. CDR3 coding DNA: TGTGCCAGCAGACGTAGAGAGACCCAGTACTTC. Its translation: CASRRRETQYF.

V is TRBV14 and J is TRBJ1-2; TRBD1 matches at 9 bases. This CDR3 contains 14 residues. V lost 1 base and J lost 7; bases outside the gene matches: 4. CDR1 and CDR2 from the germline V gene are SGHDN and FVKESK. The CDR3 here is CASSQAQQGAGYTF. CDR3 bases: TGTGCCAGCAGCCAAGCACAACAGGGGGCTGGCTACACCTTC.

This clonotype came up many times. The CDR3 protein is CATTQSSATNEKLFF. The CDR3 DNA is TGTGCCACCACCCAGTCTTCAGCAACTAATGAAAAACTGTTTTTT. This chain uses TRBV10-3 with TRBJ1-4, with unresolved D. V was clipped by 10 bases and J by 0 bases, with 15 bases between them. Per the germline V gene, CDR1 is ENHRY and CDR2 is SYGVKD. The CDR3 spans 15 residues.

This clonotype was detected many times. The CDR3, as DNA: TGTGCCAGCAGCATACAGGGGTTTAACTACGAGCAGTACTTC. It translates to CASSIQGFNYEQYF. The chain recombines TRBV7-2 with TRBJ2-7, with 7 bases aligning to TRBD1. There are 14 residues in the CDR3. Trimming removed 5 bases from V and 3 bases from J; junction bases left unmatched: 7. Germline V gene sequence: CDR1 SGHTA, CDR2 FQGNSA.

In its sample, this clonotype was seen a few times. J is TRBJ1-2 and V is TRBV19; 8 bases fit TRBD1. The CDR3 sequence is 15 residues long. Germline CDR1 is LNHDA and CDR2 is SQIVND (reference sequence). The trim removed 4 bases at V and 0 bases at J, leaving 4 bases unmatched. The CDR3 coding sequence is TGTGCCAGTAGTACACCGGGACAGGCTAACTATGGCTACACCTTC. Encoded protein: CASSTPGQANYGYTF.

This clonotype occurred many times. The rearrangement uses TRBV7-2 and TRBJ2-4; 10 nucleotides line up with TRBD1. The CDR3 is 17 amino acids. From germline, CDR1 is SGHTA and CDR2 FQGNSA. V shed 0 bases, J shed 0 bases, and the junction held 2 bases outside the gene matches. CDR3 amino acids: CASSLAGQGIAKNIQYF. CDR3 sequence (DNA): TGTGCCAGCAGCTTAGCGGGACAGGGGATAGCCAAAAACATTCAGTACTTC.

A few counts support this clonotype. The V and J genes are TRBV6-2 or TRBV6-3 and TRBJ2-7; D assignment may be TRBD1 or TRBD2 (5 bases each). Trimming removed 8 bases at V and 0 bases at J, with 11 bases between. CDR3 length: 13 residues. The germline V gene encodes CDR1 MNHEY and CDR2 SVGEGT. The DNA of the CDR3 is TGTGCCAGCTTGGGGACCCGCTCCTACGAGCAGTACTTC. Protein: CASLGTRSYEQYF.

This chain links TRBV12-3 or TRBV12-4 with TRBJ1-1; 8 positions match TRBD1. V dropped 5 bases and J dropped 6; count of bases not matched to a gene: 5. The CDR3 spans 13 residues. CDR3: CASSKQTGAEAFF. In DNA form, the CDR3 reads TGTGCCAGCAGTAAACAGACAGGGGCTGAAGCTTTCTTT.

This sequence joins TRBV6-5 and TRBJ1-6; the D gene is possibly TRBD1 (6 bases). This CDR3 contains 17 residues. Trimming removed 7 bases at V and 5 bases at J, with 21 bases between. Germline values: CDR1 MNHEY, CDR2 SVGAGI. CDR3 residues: CASTLIQGGEDNSPLHF. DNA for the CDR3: TGTGCCAGCACGTTAATACAGGGAGGAGAGGATAATTCACCCCTCCACTTT.

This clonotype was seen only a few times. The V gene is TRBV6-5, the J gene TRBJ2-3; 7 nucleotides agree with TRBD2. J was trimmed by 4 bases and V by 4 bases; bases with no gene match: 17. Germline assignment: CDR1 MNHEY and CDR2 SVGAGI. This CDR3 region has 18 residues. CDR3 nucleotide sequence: TGTGCCAGCAGTTGGGGGATCCTGAGAGCGGGAATCGCAGATACGCAGTATTTT. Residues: CASSWGILRAGIADTQYF.

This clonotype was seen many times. Here the CDR3 DNA reads TGTGCCAGCAGCGTAGAGGGGGGTAAGACGGGTACGCAGTATTTT. Translated: CASSVEGGKTGTQYF. The chain carries TRBV9 and TRBJ2-3; TRBD1 or TRBD2 may be the D gene (6 bases each). This CDR3 has 15 residues. Germline CDR1 is SGDLS and CDR2 is YYNGEE. The V and J ends lost 0 bases and 8 bases respectively, with 16 bases between them.

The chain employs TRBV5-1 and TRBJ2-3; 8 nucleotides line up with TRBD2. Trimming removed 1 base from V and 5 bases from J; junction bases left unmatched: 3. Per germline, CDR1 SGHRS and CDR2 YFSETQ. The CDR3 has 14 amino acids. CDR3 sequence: CASSLSGSVDTQYF. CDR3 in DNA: TGCGCCAGCAGCTTGAGCGGGAGCGTAGATACGCAGTATTTT.

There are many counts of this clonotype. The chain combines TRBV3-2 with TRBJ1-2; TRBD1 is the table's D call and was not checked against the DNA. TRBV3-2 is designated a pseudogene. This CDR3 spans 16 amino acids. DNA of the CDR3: TGTGCCAGCAGCCAAGAAATTAGACAGTCGTGCTATGGCTACACCTTC. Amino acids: CASSQEIRQSCYGYTF.

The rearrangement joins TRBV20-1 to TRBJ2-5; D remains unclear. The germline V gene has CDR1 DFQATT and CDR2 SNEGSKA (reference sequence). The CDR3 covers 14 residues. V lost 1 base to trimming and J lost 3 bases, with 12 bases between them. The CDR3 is CSARGHLGKETQYF. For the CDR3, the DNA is TGCAGTGCTAGAGGGCACTTGGGGAAAGAGACCCAGTACTTC.

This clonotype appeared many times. The CDR3 is CASSEWWGSNTGELFF. CDR3 bases: TGTGCCAGCAGTGAATGGTGGGGTTCGAACACCGGGGAGCTGTTTTTT. The V and J genes are TRBV25-1 and TRBJ2-2; D uncertain. This CDR3 contains 16 residues. Trimming left V 1 base short and J 0 bases short, with 9 bases between. Germline lookup yields CDR1 MGHDK and CDR2 SYGVNS.

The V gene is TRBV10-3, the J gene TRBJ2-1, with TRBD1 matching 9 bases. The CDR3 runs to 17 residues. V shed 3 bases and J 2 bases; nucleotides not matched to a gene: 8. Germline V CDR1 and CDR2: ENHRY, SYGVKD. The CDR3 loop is CAISDQSDRGTYNEQFF. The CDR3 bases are TGTGCCATCAGTGACCAATCGGACAGGGGAACCTACAATGAGCAGTTCTTC.

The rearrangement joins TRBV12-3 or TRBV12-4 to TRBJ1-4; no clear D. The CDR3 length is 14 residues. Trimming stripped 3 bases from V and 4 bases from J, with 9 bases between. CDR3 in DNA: TGTGCCAGCAGTTTTCGACGGAATAATGAAAAACTGTTTTTT. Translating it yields CASSFRRNNEKLFF.

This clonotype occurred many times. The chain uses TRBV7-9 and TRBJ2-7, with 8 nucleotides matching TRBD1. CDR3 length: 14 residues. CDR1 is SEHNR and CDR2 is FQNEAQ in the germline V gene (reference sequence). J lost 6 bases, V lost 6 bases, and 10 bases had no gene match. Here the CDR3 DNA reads TGTGCCAGCAGTCCGGACAGGGCTGGGAGCGAGCAGTACTTC. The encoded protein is CASSPDRAGSEQYF.

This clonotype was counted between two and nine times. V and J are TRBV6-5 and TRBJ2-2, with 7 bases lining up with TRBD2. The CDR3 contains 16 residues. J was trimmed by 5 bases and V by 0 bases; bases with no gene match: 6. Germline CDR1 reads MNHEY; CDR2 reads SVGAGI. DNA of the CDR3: TGTGCCAGCAGTTACTCGCCCCTAGCGGTTACCGGGGAGCTGTTTTTT. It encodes CASSYSPLAVTGELFF.

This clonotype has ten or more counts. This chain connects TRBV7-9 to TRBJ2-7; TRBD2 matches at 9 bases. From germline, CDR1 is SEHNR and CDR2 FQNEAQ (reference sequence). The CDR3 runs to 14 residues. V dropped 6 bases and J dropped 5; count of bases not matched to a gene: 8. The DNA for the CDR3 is TGTGCCAGCAGTCAGATGGTAGCGGGGGACGAGCAGTACTTC. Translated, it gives CASSQMVAGDEQYF.